These 5 T cell receptor beta chains share one sample of origin, sequenced in a study of beta chain features in type 1 diabetes. Study-wide results and caveats: Within each of all four CD4+ subsets, Type 1 diabetes patients had TCRB CDR3s that were moderately but significantly shorter.

TCRB transcripts that were expressed got sequenced, as all of the isolated RNA had been reverse transcribed. Generated by immunoSEQ multiplex PCR, the TCRdb table keeps only in-frame clones and is missing some. The table shows over 150,000 clones, with 10% occurring only once. These receptors have no identified antigens. The sequenced material came from central memory CD4+ T cells from blood. The receptor source for this set is a man aged 25-45 years with type 1 diabetes.

This clone has just a few counts. CDR3 residues: CASSPHPSVTGELFF. In DNA form, the CDR3 reads TGTGCCAGCTCACCCCATCCTAGCGTCACCGGGGAGCTGTTTTTT. The J gene is TRBJ2-2, the V gene TRBV18, with D perhaps TRBD2 (6 bases). Trimming removed 3 bases at V and 4 bases at J, with 12 bases between. The CDR3 spans 15 residues. CDR1 is KGHSH and CDR2 is LQKENI in the germline V gene.

This chain links TRBV27 with TRBJ1-2; TRBD1 aligns across 8 bases. Germline V gene sequence: CDR1 MNHEY, CDR2 SMNVEV (reference sequence). There are 14 residues in the CDR3. V shed 11 bases and J 6 bases; nucleotides not matched to a gene: 14. The DNA for the CDR3 is TGTGCCGCGAGGCCACAGGGGGAGAGGAATGGCTACACCTTC. Amino acids: CAARPQGERNGYTF.

This clone was observed a handful of times. The J gene is TRBJ1-1, the V gene TRBV6-1; weak D call: TRBD1 (5 bases). V lost 5 bases to trimming and J lost 3 bases, with 13 bases between them. The CDR3 loop spans 14 amino acids. The V gene's germline CDR1 is MNHNS and CDR2 SASEGT. The CDR3 DNA reads TGTGCCAGCAGTCACGGGGGATCTGACACTGAAGCTTTCTTT. Protein: CASSHGGSDTEAFF.

CDR3 DNA: TGTGCCTGGAGCCTTAATAGGGGGGAGACCCAGTACTTC. This gives the protein CAWSLNRGETQYF. The chain uses TRBV30 and TRBJ2-5; tentative D call: TRBD1 (6 bases). Germline V lookup: CDR1 GTSNPN, CDR2 SVGIG (reference sequence). The V end was cut by 3 bases, the J end by 5 bases, with 13 bases between. This CDR3 is built from 13 residues. The whole variable domain, remainder taken from reference TRBV30 and TRBJ2-5, is SQTIHQWPATLVQPVGSPLSLECTVEGTSNPNLYWYRQAAGRGLQLLFYSVGIGQISSEVPQNLSASRPQDRQFILSSKKLLLSDSGFYLCAWSLNRGETQYFGPGTRLLVL.

This clone was observed a few times. The chain couples TRBV5-4 to TRBJ1-4; D unclear. The CDR3 extends over 13 amino acids. V was clipped by 0 bases and J by 8 bases, with 8 bases between them. CDR1 and CDR2 (germline): SGHNT, YYREEE (reference sequence). The CDR3 DNA follows: TGTGCCAGCAGCTTGGGAAGCGGCGAAAAACTGTTTTTT. Translated: CASSLGSGEKLFF.